What follows is one TCR beta chain and its context. Its antigen target is currently unknown. No base qualities exist here, and no much larger clone lies one base off it. The data were obtained in a study of T cell responses to AZD1222 COVID-19 vaccine (dated by TCRdb to the early 2020s). For context, the study as a whole: TCR sequencing covered 230 to 250 trial participants: 200 to 220 given two doses of AZD1222 and some 25 given two doses of MenACWY control vaccine. Trial participants were enrolled by age into subgroups of 18-55, 56-69 and 70-plus years, and 148, 28 and 57 TCR-sequenced participants, respectively, were included in these subgroups.

Results and caveats for the whole study, not just this receptor: Participants were mostly white British and included more females than males, and it was suggested by the authors that clonal diversity may have been underestimated. Nearly half of unique spike-specific TCRs reportedly recognized epitopes outside regions mutated in the B.1.351 and B.1.1.7 variants. CD4 TCRs associated with the vaccine covered the entire spike protein, and the dominant responses were in regions 160-218 and 743-854. In the small 56-69-year group, the increase in depth fell short of significance, most likely because of low power. Spike-specific TCR breadth and depth rose significantly after two AZD1222 doses compared with day 0 and with MenACWY recipients. Because no samples from the day 14 peak response were available, repertoires could be characterized only after the peak T cell response. Conclusions about previously exposed vaccinees are limited because only six or seven AZD1222 recipients were SARS-CoV-2 seropositive at baseline.

The CDR3 regions of human TCRbeta chains were analyzed by immunosequencing. In the authors' own workflow: TCRs in the repertoires were compared against a reference library of SARS-CoV-2-specific TCRs that had been generated with the MIRA antigen-specificity platform. Breadth was defined as the fraction of unique TCRs that were SARS-CoV-2-associated. Depth was defined as the fraction of total T cells that were SARS-CoV-2-associated. Each spike-specific TCR was assigned to its reactive spike region and to a CD4 or CD8 class using the MIRA data. Log10-transformed breadth and depth values were compared by one-way ANOVA with Sidak's multiple comparisons tests. The table comes from immuneACCESS by way of TCRdb, which keeps in-frame sequences with V and J called. Part of the clones is missing from these tables; in studies checked, under half for an unresolved V gene and the rest for unknown reasons. V, J and clone size are taken as reported in that table, and D and trimming were inferred from the DNA itself. The sample records about 140,000 clones, about 90% of which are singletons. The top ten clonotypes cover 1.5% to 2% of the sample.

What the time point label conveys for this sample: about 28 days (+/-7) after the second vaccine dose. AZD1222 recipients whose second dose came at about 4 weeks and those whose second dose came at about 12 weeks were combined into one group, since spike-specific TCR depth and breadth did not differ between the two schedules. Vaccinee samples came from UK trials COV001 and COV002, including a single-blind randomized controlled phase 2/3 trial of AZD1222 (ChAdOx1 nCoV-19) in healthy adults. Trial participant PBMC samples were collected at day 0 and day 28 after the second dose for TCRbeta chain sequencing. V is reduced by 5 bases and J by 0 bases, leaving a spacing of 11 bases between them. The CDR3 runs 15 residues from the cysteine to the phenylalanine. Only CDR3 DNA remains: 45 bases, in frame from the first base. CDR1 and CDR2, per the germline V gene (reference sequence), are LGHDT and YNNKEL.

The source is an adult who received the AZD1222 COVID-19 vaccine. The sample here was peripheral blood, taken 28 days after the second AZD1222 dose. Rearrangement joined TRBV3-1 (or the pseudogene TRBV3-2) to TRBJ1-3; the D gene is perhaps TRBD1, from 5 matching bases. The CDR3 here reads CASSSTGGSGNTIYF. The DNA sequence is as follows: TGTGCCAGCAGCTCCACCGGGGGCTCTGGAAACACCATATATTTT.